This T cell receptor (beta chain) came from a study of cytotoxic CD8 clonotypes in ibrutinib-treated CLL. General study results and limits: Treatment left the uncommon public clonotypes either contracted or stable in frequency.

This CDR3 is built from 15 residues. V was clipped by 5 bases and J by 6 bases; unmatched bases: 9. In germline, CDR1 is MNHNY, CDR2 SVGAGI (reference sequence). Worth noting for this clone: The antigen remains unidentified.

Clones were sequenced by immunoSEQ multiplex PCR, and TCRdb holds only the in-frame ones, with some missing. The sample lists over 250,000 clones, around 69% occurring once. The sequence came from a human donor with chronic lymphocytic leukemia. V and J are TRBV6-6 and TRBJ2-3, with 9 bases lining up with TRBD2. The sample consisted of PBMCs, taken at disease progression, from a patient treated with ibrutinib. CDR3 protein: CASSLRSGGRDTQYF. Here the CDR3 DNA reads TGTGCCAGCAGTCTACGTAGCGGGGGCCGGGATACGCAGTATTTT.